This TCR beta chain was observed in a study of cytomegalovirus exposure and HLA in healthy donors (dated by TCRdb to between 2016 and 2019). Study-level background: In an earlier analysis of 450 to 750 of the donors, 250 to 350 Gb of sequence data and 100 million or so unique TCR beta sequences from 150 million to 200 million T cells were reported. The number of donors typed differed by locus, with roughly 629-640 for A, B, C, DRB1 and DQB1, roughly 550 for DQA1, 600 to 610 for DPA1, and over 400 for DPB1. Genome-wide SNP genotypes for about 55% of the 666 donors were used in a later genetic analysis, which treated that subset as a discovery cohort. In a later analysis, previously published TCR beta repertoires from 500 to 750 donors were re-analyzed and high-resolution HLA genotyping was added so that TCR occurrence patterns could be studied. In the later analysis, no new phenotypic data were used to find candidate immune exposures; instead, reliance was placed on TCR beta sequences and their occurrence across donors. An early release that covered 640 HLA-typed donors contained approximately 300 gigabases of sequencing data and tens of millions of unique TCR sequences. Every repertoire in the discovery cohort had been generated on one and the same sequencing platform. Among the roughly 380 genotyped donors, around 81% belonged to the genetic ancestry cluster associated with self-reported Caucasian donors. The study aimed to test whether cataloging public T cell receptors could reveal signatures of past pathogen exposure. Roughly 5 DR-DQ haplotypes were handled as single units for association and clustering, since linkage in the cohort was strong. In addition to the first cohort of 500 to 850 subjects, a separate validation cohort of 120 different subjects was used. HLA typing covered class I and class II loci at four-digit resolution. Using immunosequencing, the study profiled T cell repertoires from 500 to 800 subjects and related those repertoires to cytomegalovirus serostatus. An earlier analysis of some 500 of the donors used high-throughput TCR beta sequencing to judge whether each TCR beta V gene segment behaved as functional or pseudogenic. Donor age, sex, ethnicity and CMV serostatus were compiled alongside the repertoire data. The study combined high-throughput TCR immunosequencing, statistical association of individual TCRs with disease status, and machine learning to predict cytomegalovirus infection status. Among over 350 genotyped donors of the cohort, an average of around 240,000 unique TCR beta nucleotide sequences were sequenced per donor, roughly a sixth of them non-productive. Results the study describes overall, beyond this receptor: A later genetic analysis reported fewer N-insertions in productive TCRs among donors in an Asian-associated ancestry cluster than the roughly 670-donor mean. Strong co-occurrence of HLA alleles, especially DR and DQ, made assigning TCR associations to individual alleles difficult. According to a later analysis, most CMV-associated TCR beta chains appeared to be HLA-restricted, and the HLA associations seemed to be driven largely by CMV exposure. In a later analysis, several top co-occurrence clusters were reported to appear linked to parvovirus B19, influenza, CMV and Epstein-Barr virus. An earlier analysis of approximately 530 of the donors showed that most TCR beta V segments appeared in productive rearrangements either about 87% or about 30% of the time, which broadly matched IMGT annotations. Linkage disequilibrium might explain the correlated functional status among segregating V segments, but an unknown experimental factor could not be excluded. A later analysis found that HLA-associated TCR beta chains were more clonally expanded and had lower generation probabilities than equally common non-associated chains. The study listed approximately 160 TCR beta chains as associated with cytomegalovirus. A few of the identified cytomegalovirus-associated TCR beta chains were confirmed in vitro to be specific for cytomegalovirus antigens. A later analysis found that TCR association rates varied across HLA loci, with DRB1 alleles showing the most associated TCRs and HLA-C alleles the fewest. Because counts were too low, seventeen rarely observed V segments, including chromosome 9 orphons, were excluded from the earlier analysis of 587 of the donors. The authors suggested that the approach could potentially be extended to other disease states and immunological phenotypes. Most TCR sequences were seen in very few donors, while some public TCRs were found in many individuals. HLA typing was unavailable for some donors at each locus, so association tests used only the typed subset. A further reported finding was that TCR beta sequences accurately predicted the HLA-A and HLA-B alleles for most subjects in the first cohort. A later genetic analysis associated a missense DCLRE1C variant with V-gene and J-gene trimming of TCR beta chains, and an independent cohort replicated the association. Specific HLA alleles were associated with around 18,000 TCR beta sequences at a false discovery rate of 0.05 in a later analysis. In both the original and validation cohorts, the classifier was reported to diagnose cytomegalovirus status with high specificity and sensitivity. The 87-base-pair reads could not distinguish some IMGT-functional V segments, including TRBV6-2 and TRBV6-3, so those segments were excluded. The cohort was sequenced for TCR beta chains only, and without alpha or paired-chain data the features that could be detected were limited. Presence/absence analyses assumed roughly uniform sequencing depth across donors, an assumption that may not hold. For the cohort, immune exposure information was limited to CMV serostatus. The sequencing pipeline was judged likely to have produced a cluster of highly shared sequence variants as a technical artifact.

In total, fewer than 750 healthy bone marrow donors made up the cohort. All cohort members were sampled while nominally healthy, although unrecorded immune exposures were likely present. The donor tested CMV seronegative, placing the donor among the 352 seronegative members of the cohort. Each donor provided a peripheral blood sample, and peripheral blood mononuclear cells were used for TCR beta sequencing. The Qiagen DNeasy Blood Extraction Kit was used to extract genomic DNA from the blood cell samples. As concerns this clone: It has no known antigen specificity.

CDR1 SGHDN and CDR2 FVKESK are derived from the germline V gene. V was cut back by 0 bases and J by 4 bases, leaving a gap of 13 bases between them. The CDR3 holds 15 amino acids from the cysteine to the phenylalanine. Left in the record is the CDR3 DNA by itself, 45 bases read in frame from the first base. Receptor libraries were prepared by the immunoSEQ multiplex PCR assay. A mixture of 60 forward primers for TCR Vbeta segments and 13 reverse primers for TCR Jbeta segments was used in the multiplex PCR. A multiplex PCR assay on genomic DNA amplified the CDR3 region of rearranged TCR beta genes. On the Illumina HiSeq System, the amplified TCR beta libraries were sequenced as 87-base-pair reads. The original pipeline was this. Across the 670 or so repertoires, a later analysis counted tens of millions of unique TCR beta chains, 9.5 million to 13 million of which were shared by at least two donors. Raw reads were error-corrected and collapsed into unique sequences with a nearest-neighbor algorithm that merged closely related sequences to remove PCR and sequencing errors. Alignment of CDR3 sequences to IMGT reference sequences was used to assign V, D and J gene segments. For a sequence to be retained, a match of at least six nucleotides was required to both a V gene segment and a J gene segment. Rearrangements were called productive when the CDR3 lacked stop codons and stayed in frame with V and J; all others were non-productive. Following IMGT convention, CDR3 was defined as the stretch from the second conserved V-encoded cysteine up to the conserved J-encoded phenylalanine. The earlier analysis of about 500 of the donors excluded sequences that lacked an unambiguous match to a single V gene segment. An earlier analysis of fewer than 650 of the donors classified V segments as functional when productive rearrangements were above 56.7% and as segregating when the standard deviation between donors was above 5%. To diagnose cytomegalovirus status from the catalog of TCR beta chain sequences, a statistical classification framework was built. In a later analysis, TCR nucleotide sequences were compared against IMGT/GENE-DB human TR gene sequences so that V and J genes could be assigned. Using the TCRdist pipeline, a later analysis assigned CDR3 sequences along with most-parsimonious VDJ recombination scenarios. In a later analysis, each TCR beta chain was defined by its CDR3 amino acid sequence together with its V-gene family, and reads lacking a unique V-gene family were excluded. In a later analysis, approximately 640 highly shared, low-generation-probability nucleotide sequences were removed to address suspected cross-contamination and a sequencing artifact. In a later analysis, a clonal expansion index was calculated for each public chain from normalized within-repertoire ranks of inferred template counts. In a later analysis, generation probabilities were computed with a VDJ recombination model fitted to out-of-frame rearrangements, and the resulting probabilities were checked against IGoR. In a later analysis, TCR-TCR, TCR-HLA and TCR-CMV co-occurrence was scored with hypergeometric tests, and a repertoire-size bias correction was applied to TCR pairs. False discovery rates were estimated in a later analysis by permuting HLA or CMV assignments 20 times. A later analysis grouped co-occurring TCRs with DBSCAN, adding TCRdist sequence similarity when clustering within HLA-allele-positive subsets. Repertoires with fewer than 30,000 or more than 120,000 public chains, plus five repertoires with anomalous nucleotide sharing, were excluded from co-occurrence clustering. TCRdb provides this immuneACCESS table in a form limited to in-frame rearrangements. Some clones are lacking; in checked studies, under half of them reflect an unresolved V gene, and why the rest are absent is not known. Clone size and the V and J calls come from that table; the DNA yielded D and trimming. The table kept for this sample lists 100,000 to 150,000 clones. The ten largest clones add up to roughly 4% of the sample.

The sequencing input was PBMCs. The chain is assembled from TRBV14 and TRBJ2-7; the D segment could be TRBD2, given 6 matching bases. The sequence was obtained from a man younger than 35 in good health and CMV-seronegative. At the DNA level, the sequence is TGTGCCAGCAGCCAAGAGCTCGGGAGTATGTACGAGCAGTACTTC. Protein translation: CASSQELGSMYEQYF.